Listed here is a single TCR beta chain. The second PCR ran about 6 to 12 cycles with a sample-barcoded 5' primer and J-beta primers. One entry per CDR3 protein results from TCRdb running MiXCR on the 5' RACE reads. In the table there are some 800,000 distinct CDR3 sequences, 20% to 25% of which are singletons. The entry originates in a study of blood T cells in healthy people across ages. V lost 4 bases and J lost 4, with 11 bases in between. The CDR3 contains 13 residues. Germline-derived CDR1 and CDR2 are SQVTM and ANQGSEA. This same sample was also taken into another study, of T cells of mothers and their children.

The V gene is TRBV29-1, the J gene TRBJ2-1, with D perhaps TRBD1 (6 bases). The sample was blood. The sequence was obtained from a boy aged 5-17 years in good health. DNA of the CDR3: TGCAGCGTTGTCCGGGACACATACAATGAGCAGTTCTTC. This codes for CSVVRDTYNEQFF.